A selection of T cell receptor beta chains follows, all from one sample in a study of T cells in localized non-small cell lung cancer. Using immunoSEQ multiplex PCR, the repertoire was profiled, and TCRdb retains in-frame clones only, with some absent. The table shows roughly 35,000 clones, with roughly 89% occurring only once. The sequenced sample was peripheral blood, obtained before any cancer treatment. Receptors originate from a woman aged 40 to 75 with stage I lung adenocarcinoma. The CDR3 runs from the conserved cysteine through the conserved F or W. The D gene is left open where the match is weak. Not all rows give a size; the values are once, few, many and, for expanded clones, a class.

TRBV2	-	-	TRBJ2-5	TGTGCCAGCGGTTTCGTCCAGACCCAGTACTTC	CASGFVQTQYF
TRBV23-1	-	-	TRBJ1-2	TGCGCCAGCATTGTCTACACCTTC	CASIVYTF
TRBV6-5	TRBD1	-	TRBJ1-1	TGTGCCAGCAGTTACGACAGGGTGGACACTGAAGCTTTCTTT	CASSYDRVDTEAFF
TRBV15	-	few	TRBJ1-4	TGTGCCACCAGCTTTGGACTCGGGGAAAAACTGTTTTTT	CATSFGLGEKLFF
TRBV28	-	-	TRBJ1-6	TGTGCCAGCAGTCCACACAATTCACCCCTCCACTTT	CASSPHNSPLHF
TRBV5-1	TRBD1	-	TRBJ2-2	TGCGCCAGCAGATCGACAGGGTGGGACACCGGGGAGCTGTTTTTT	CASRSTGWDTGELFF
TRBV25-1	-	-	TRBJ1-1	TGTGCCAGCAGGCATCCGGGGGATAGCACTGAAGCTTTCTTT	CASRHPGDSTEAFF
TRBV7-3	TRBD1	-	TRBJ2-1	TGTGCCAGCAGCCCCCGGGGGACAGGAGGGGATGAGCAGTTCTTC	CASSPRGTGGDEQFF
TRBV7-9	-	-	TRBJ2-3	TGTGCCAGCAGGAAAGCTGGCAGCACAGATACGCAGTATTTT	CASRKAGSTDTQYF
TRBV28	-	once	TRBJ1-5	TGTGCCAGCAGTTTATACAAGCAGCCCCAGCATTTT	CASSLYKQPQHF
TRBV5-1	-	-	TRBJ2-3	TGCGCCAGCAGCTTGGACAGACTCACAGATACGCAGTATTTT	CASSLDRLTDTQYF
TRBV7-9	-	few	TRBJ1-2	TGTGCCAGCAGTTGGGAGGCCTACGGCTACACCTTC	CASSWEAYGYTF
TRBV2	TRBD1	-	TRBJ2-2	TGTGCCAGCAGGGAGGACAGGGTGACGATCCTCACCGGGGAGCTGTTTTTT	CASREDRVTILTGELFF
TRBV5-4	-	-	TRBJ1-1	TGCGCCAGCAGCCAGGGACACCGGAACACTGAAGCTTTCTTT	CASSQGHRNTEAFF
TRBV6-5	TRBD1	-	TRBJ1-1	TGTGCCAGCAGGCAGAGACAGGGTCCGGCTTTCTTT	CASRQRQGPAFF
TRBV6-5	-	-	TRBJ2-5	TGTGCCAGCAGACGGACAGCAGGGGAGACCCAGTACTTC	CASRRTAGETQYF